This T cell receptor (beta chain) was sequenced for a study of blood T cell repertoires in COVID-19. This CDR3 region has 14 residues. Germline-derived CDR1 and CDR2 are SGHAT and FQDESV (reference sequence). V gave up 0 bases and J gave up 3 bases, with 9 bases separating them. The method was immunoSEQ multiplex PCR; TCRdb's version includes in-frame clones alone and lacks a portion of them. Of 270,000 or so clones in the sample, around 90% were seen once. The V call is TRBV11-1, the J call TRBJ2-7; a weak D match, TRBD2 (5 bases). Sequenced material: peripheral blood. This sequence was found in a woman aged 40 to 50 who had recovered from COVID-19. CDR3 DNA sequence: TGTGCCAGCAGCTTAGCACTAGACCTCTACGAGCAGTACTTC. Its translation: CASSLALDLYEQYF.